This T cell receptor (beta chain) was sequenced during a study of PD-L1 blockade in urothelial cancer. Germline CDR1 MNHNS, CDR2 SASEGT. The CDR3 runs 12 residues. Trimming took 6 bases from V and 1 from J, leaving 5 bases between them. The repertoire was sequenced with immunoSEQ multiplex PCR; TCRdb's copy has only in-frame clones and lacks some. The data hold about 74,000 clones, with approximately 80% observed a single time. The sequencing used PBMCs, collected around atezolizumab (anti-PD-L1) treatment. This receptor was taken from a man between 65 and 80 years old with urothelial cancer. V usage is TRBV6-1 and J usage is TRBJ2-3; D gene unclear. CDR3 sequence reads: CASRRGTDTQYF. The CDR3 DNA sequence: TGTGCCAGCAGACGGGGCACAGATACGCAGTATTTT.